The 15 T cell receptor beta chains below all came from one sample that was sequenced in a study of T cell responses to AZD1222 COVID-19 vaccine. Measured with immunoSEQ multiplex PCR; TCRdb has only the in-frame clones, and not every one. The table has about 85,000 clones, about 91% seen once; the top ten hold around 10%. The sample in question was peripheral blood, obtained on day 0 of MenACWY control vaccination. The receptors were gathered from an adult in good health.

In its sample, this clone was seen once. The chain employs TRBV19 and TRBJ2-7; D is unresolved. The germline CDR1 and CDR2 sequences are LNHDA and SQIVND (reference sequence). The germline V and J ends were trimmed by 2 bases and 1 base, with 9 bases remaining between them. This CDR3 is built from 14 residues. The CDR3: CASSILPDSYEQYF. Written as DNA, the CDR3 is TGTGCCAGTAGTATACTACCCGATTCCTACGAGCAGTACTTC.

The chain employs TRBV19 and TRBJ1-4; possibly TRBD1 for D (6 bases). V lost 6 bases, J lost 8 bases, and 19 bases lay in between. Germline V gene data show CDR1 as LNHDA and CDR2 as SQIVND (reference sequence). This CDR3 region has 15 residues. CDR3 loop: CASSVPQGRHEKLFF. CDR3 in DNA: TGTGCCAGTAGCGTCCCACAGGGTAGGCACGAAAAACTGTTTTTT.

The genes are TRBV2 and TRBJ1-2; D is ambiguous. The germline CDR1 and CDR2 sequences are SNHLY and FYNNEI. The CDR3 length is 13 residues. V lost 5 bases to trimming and J lost 3 bases, with 10 bases between them. The CDR3 nucleotides read TGTGCCAGCAGTCCCCTTCCCGACTATGGCTACACCTTC. Its protein product is CASSPLPDYGYTF.

The chain recombines TRBV7-2 with TRBJ2-7, with 14 bases identical to TRBD2. Trimming removed 1 base from V and 4 bases from J; junction bases left unmatched: 6. Germline loops: CDR1 SGHTA, CDR2 FQGNSA. This CDR3 is 17 amino acids long. CDR3 residues: CASSLEGTSGGFYEQYF. DNA of the CDR3: TGTGCCAGCAGCTTAGAGGGGACTAGCGGGGGATTTTACGAGCAGTACTTC.

J is TRBJ2-7 and V is TRBV7-2, with D possibly being TRBD1 (5 bases). The CDR3 covers 15 residues. Deletions cut 1 base from V and 1 base from J, with 11 bases between. CDR1 is SGHTA and CDR2 is FQGNSA in the germline V gene. Here the CDR3 DNA reads TGTGCCAGCAGCTTAGTACAGGTGGAATCCTACGAGCAGTACTTC. Translating it yields CASSLVQVESYEQYF.

The chain couples TRBV14 to TRBJ1-3; 7 bases fit TRBD1. After removal of 5 bases from V and 2 bases from J, the junction contained 9 bases not matched to a gene. Germline V gene lookup returns CDR1 SGHDN and CDR2 FVKESK. CDR3 length: 16 amino acids. The CDR3 loop is CASSSGGQWPGNTIYF. Here the CDR3 DNA reads TGTGCCAGCAGCTCCGGGGGACAGTGGCCTGGAAACACCATATATTTT.

A single count supports this clone. V usage is TRBV9 and J usage is TRBJ1-3; 11 bases are a match to TRBD1. The CDR3 runs to 16 residues. Trimming removed 2 bases from V and 3 bases from J; junction bases left unmatched: 4. Germline V gene lookup returns CDR1 SGDLS and CDR2 YYNGEE. The CDR3, as DNA: TGTGCCAGCAGCGTGTCCGGGACAGGGGGTGGAAACACCATATATTTT. It encodes CASSVSGTGGGNTIYF.

This clone was observed a single time. The J gene is TRBJ2-1, the V gene TRBV12-3 or TRBV12-4; TRBD2 is a possible D gene (6 bases). The CDR3 has 13 amino acids. Trimming took 6 bases from V and 9 from J, leaving 15 bases between them. CDR3 nucleotides: TGTGCCAGCAGCCAAATGACTAGAATTGAGCAGTTCTTC. This sequence encodes CASSQMTRIEQFF.

The chain carries TRBV6-6 and TRBJ1-6, with D perhaps TRBD1 (5 bases). Per germline, CDR1 MNHNY and CDR2 SVGAGI (reference sequence). The CDR3 loop spans 16 amino acids. The V end was cut by 6 bases, the J end by 6 bases, with 18 bases between. For the CDR3, the DNA is TGTGCCAGCAGAGACCGGGACCTCAACCCTAATTCACCCCTCCACTTT. It codes for CASRDRDLNPNSPLHF.

The gene calls are TRBV6-5 and TRBJ1-5; possible D gene TRBD1, 6 bases. V gave up 8 bases and J gave up 4 bases, with 15 bases separating them. The CDR3 contains 14 residues. From germline, CDR1 is MNHEY and CDR2 SVGAGI. The CDR3 coding sequence is TGTGCCAGCCAGGCAACAGGGTGGAATCAGCCCCAGCATTTT. Its protein product is CASQATGWNQPQHF.

This sequence joins TRBV5-8 and TRBJ1-1, with 11 bases lining up with TRBD1. This CDR3 contains 16 residues. From germline, CDR1 is SGHTS and CDR2 YDEGEE. V lost 1 base and J lost 3; bases outside the gene matches: 5. The CDR3 here is CASSLRLGQGDTEAFF. CDR3 nucleotide sequence: TGTGCCAGCAGCTTGCGCCTGGGACAGGGGGACACTGAAGCTTTCTTT.

V gene TRBV30 combines with J gene TRBJ1-2, with D perhaps matching TRBD1 (6 bases). CDR1 and CDR2 from the germline V gene are GTSNPN and SVGIG (reference sequence). This CDR3 has 15 residues. Trimming removed 4 bases at V and 8 bases at J, with 23 bases between. The CDR3 reads CAWTPVRQDMRGYTF. CDR3 bases: TGTGCCTGGACGCCCGTCCGACAGGACATGAGAGGCTACACCTTC. Based on the CDR3 plus reference TRBV30 and TRBJ1-2, the full variable domain is SQTIHQWPATLVQPVGSPLSLECTVEGTSNPNLYWYRQAAGRGLQLLFYSVGIGQISSEVPQNLSASRPQDRQFILSSKKLLLSDSGFYLCAWTPVRQDMRGYTFGSGTRLTVV.

This clone was recorded once. The genes are TRBV5-1 and TRBJ2-2; 8 bases fit TRBD1. Germline values: CDR1 SGHRS, CDR2 YFSETQ. With V trimmed by 2 bases and J by 5 bases, 5 bases remained unmatched. The CDR3 contains 15 residues. The CDR3: CASSFGQGATGELFF. The CDR3 nucleotides are TGCGCCAGCAGCTTCGGGCAGGGGGCTACCGGGGAGCTGTTTTTT.

The CDR3 DNA is TGCAGCGTGGCCGGGACGGGGACCTTACGTGGCTACACCTTC. This sequence encodes CSVAGTGTLRGYTF. V and J are TRBV29-1 and TRBJ1-2, with D perhaps matching TRBD1 (5 bases). This CDR3 contains 14 residues. Germline V gives CDR1 SQVTM, CDR2 ANQGSEA. The V and J ends lost 6 bases and 7 bases respectively, with 21 bases between them. Looking up the rest from reference TRBV29-1 and TRBJ1-2 gives the full variable domain: SAVISQKPSRDICQRGTSLTIQCQVDSQVTMMFWYRQQPGQSLTLIATANQGSEATYESGFVIDKFPISRPNLTFSTLTVSNMSPEDSSIYLCSVAGTGTLRGYTFGSGTRLTVV.

This clone has a single count. The V call is TRBV5-1, the J call TRBJ1-4; TRBD1 aligns across 9 bases. CDR1 and CDR2 (germline): SGHRS, YFSETQ. This CDR3 has 14 residues. V was pared by 4 bases and J by 8 bases, with 6 bases of the junction left unmatched. The CDR3 DNA follows: TGCGCCAGCAGCGTGGGACAGGGCTTAGAAAAACTGTTTTTT. Translated, it gives CASSVGQGLEKLFF.